This TCR beta chain was found in a study of blood T cell repertoires in COVID-19. Per the original methods: The assay estimated nucleated cells by amplifying reference gene primers. TCRdb's copy holds only in-frame clones and misses some; the assay was immunoSEQ multiplex PCR. V and J calls and clone size are given by that table; D and trimming were obtained from the DNA. The data hold 250,000 to 350,000 clones, with approximately 89% observed a single time. The V gene end was trimmed by 4 bases and the J gene end by 3 bases; junction bases not matched to a gene: 1. This CDR3 has 13 residues. Per the germline V gene, CDR1 is KGHDR and CDR2 is SFDVKD.

The sample consisted of peripheral blood. The chain has TRBV24-1 and TRBJ1-2; 7 nucleotides line up with TRBD1. This receptor was obtained from a woman between 55 and 75 years old with acute or convalescent COVID-19. The CDR3 coding sequence is TGTGCCACCAGTGAGCAGGGGGACTATGGCTACACCTTC. Its translation is CATSEQGDYGYTF.